The 16 T cell receptor beta chains listed next were all sequenced from one sample in a study of control samples from healthy donors and cancer patients. The method was immunoSEQ multiplex PCR; TCRdb's version includes in-frame clones alone and lacks a portion of them. The sample shows about 410,000 clones, around nine tenths of them seen only once. Sequenced input: PBMCs. All receptors come from a man in his forties with head and neck cancer.

This chain connects TRBV29-1 to TRBJ1-6, with unresolved D. There are 13 residues in the CDR3. V lost 4 bases to trimming and J lost 7 bases, with 11 bases between them. Germline assignment: CDR1 SQVTM and CDR2 ANQGSEA. The DNA for the CDR3 is TGCAGCGTTGCCACCCTCAGGAATTCACCCCTCCACTTT. It codes for CSVATLRNSPLHF.

Of note for this clone: This sample also contains other DNA sequences that code for the same CDR3. The chain carries TRBV3-1 (or the pseudogene TRBV3-2) and TRBJ2-2, with D possibly being TRBD1 or TRBD2 (6 bases each). This CDR3 is 13 amino acids long. V lost 5 bases, J lost 6 bases, and 10 bases lay in between. CDR1 is LGHDT, CDR2 YNNKEL, per germline (reference sequence). CDR3 sequence (DNA): TGTGCCAGCAGCTTAAGGGGGGCCGGGGAGCTGTTTTTT. This gives the protein CASSLRGAGELFF.

The chain recombines TRBV5-5 with TRBJ2-7; 7 bases align to TRBD2. V trimming: 1 base; J trimming: 3 bases; junction bases outside the gene matches: 10. CDR1 and CDR2 from the germline V gene are SGHKS and YYEKEE (reference sequence). The CDR3 covers 16 residues. The CDR3 DNA sequence: TGTGCCAGCAGCTTGAAAATGTCTAGCGGAAACTACGAGCAGTACTTC. Translating gives CASSLKMSSGNYEQYF.

The CDR3 nucleotides read TGTGCCAGCCAACAACCCCCAAACCATGGCTACACCTTC. Its protein is CASQQPPNHGYTF. The rearrangement joins TRBV6-5 to TRBJ1-2, with D hard to call. CDR1 and CDR2 (germline): MNHEY, SVGAGI. The CDR3 covers 13 residues. Trimming stripped 8 bases from V and 6 bases from J, with 16 bases between.

V is TRBV27 and J is TRBJ2-1; no reliable D call. Germline assignment: CDR1 MNHEY and CDR2 SMNVEV (reference sequence). The CDR3 spans 16 residues. The ends were cut back, 6 bases at V and 2 bases at J, with 17 bases in the middle. This CDR3 reads CASRIPSIFPYNEQFF. For the CDR3, the DNA is TGTGCCAGCAGGATCCCCAGCATTTTTCCCTACAATGAGCAGTTCTTC.

The chain couples TRBV5-5 to TRBJ2-1, with 10 bases identical to TRBD2. From germline, CDR1 is SGHKS and CDR2 YYEKEE (reference sequence). This CDR3 has 14 amino acids. V shed 6 bases, J shed 7 bases, and the junction held 7 bases outside the gene matches. CDR3: CASTPGTSANEQFF. The CDR3 DNA is TGTGCCAGCACCCCCGGGACTAGCGCTAATGAGCAGTTCTTC.

J is TRBJ2-3 and V is TRBV7-8; no clear D. Per germline, CDR1 SGHVS and CDR2 FQNEAQ. CDR3 length: 10 amino acids. Between the trimmed V and J ends, which lost 1 base and 7 bases, there was a span of 0 bases. DNA for the CDR3: TGTGCCAGCAGCTTAGATACGCAGTATTTT. Protein: CASSLDTQYF.

The J gene is TRBJ2-7, the V gene TRBV30, with 7 bases lining up with TRBD2. V was clipped by 4 bases and J by 2 bases; unmatched bases: 8. CDR1 and CDR2 (germline): GTSNPN, SVGIG (reference sequence). There are 14 residues in the CDR3. The CDR3 here is CAWKRGGSPYEQYF. CDR3 bases: TGTGCCTGGAAAAGGGGCGGGAGCCCCTACGAGCAGTACTTC.

The chain employs TRBV28 and TRBJ1-2; D may be TRBD1 (6 bases). V lost 4 bases and J 4 bases, leaving 10 bases between the germline ends. Per germline, CDR1 MDHEN and CDR2 SYDVKM. This CDR3 is built from 13 residues. CDR3 amino acids: CASSSGGGYGYTF. The DNA for the CDR3 is TGTGCCAGCAGTTCTGGAGGGGGCTATGGCTACACCTTC.

The V call is TRBV11-1, the J call TRBJ2-7; 7 bases map to TRBD1. From germline, CDR1 is SGHAT and CDR2 FQDESV (reference sequence). This CDR3 region has 15 residues. Unmatched junction bases numbered 10, after V lost 5 bases and J lost 3 bases. The CDR3 here is CASSKQGQPFYEQYF. In DNA form, the CDR3 reads TGTGCCAGCAGCAAGCAGGGACAGCCATTCTACGAGCAGTACTTC.

Only one count was recorded for this clone. The V gene is TRBV4-2, the J gene TRBJ1-1; D is undetermined. The V gene lost 7 bases and the J gene lost 7 bases, with 25 bases spanning the gap. This CDR3 is built from 16 residues. CDR1 LGHNA and CDR2 YNFKEQ come from the germline V gene. The CDR3 protein is CASTSTSSHSLVEAFF. In DNA, the CDR3 is TGTGCCAGCACCTCAACCTCTAGTCACAGTCTAGTTGAAGCTTTCTTT.

DNA of the CDR3: TGCAGCGTTATCGGGACAGGGGTGAAAAAACTGTTTTTT. Its translation is CSVIGTGVKKLFF. The chain joins TRBV29-1 to TRBJ1-4, with TRBD1 matching 10 bases. The CDR3 is 13 amino acids. Germline-derived CDR1 and CDR2 are SQVTM and ANQGSEA. J gave up 9 bases and V 5 bases, and 6 bases lay outside the gene matches.

This rearrangement joins TRBV19 to TRBJ2-6, with 8 bases that match TRBD1. After removal of 5 bases from V and 0 bases from J, the junction contained 6 bases not matched to a gene. Germline CDR1 reads LNHDA; CDR2 reads SQIVND (reference sequence). This CDR3 has 17 amino acids. As DNA, the CDR3 is TGTGCCAGTAGTTTGACAGGGGTGTCCTCTGGGGCCAACGTCCTGACTTTC. Translating it yields CASSLTGVSSGANVLTF.

The genes are TRBV15 and TRBJ2-5; 7 nucleotides match TRBD2. The CDR3 sequence is 15 residues long. Germline V lookup: CDR1 LNHNV, CDR2 YYDKDF (reference sequence). V was clipped by 8 bases and J by 1 base; unmatched bases: 10. The CDR3 sequence is CATSLGGNPQETQYF. The CDR3 bases are TGTGCCACCTCCCTGGGAGGGAATCCCCAAGAGACCCAGTACTTC.

The table lists this clone with a count of one. V is TRBV7-8 and J is TRBJ2-1, with TRBD1 matching over 9 bases. Germline values: CDR1 SGHVS, CDR2 FQNEAQ. This CDR3 has 15 amino acids. V trimming: 5 bases; J trimming: 5 bases; junction bases outside the gene matches: 7. This CDR3 reads CASSPGTGFHNEQFF. Here the CDR3 DNA reads TGTGCCAGCAGCCCAGGGACAGGGTTCCACAATGAGCAGTTCTTC.

The rearrangement joins TRBV28 to TRBJ2-1; TRBD2 matches at 7 bases. V was pared by 10 bases and J by 7 bases, with 13 bases of the junction left unmatched. CDR3 length: 14 amino acids. The germline V gene has CDR1 MDHEN and CDR2 SYDVKM. The CDR3 loop reads CATRPGLSFNEQFF. DNA of the CDR3: TGTGCCACCCGACCGGGACTAAGTTTTAATGAGCAGTTCTTC.